These 8 T cell receptor beta chains came from one sample sequenced in a study of TIL therapy for anti-PD-1-resistant metastatic lung cancer. This was the immunoSEQ v3 assay. Clones were sequenced by immunoSEQ multiplex PCR, and TCRdb holds only the in-frame ones, with some missing. The table includes roughly 60,000 clones, roughly 91% detected once. Noted time point: pre-treatment sample, taken before nivolumab and TIL therapy. Sequences were derived from blood, sampled at baseline. The receptors shown here come from a person between 25 and 79 years old with non-small cell lung cancer.

The V gene is TRBV5-4, the J gene TRBJ1-1; no reliable D call. Looked up from germline, CDR1 is SGHNT and CDR2 is YYREEE (reference sequence). The length of the CDR3 is 13 residues. The V end was cut by 2 bases, the J end by 4 bases, with 9 bases between. The CDR3 region is CASSFGSGTEAFF. DNA of the CDR3: TGTGCCAGCAGCTTCGGGAGTGGCACTGAAGCTTTCTTT.

This chain connects TRBV6-5 to TRBJ1-1, with TRBD1 as a possible D gene (5 bases). The CDR3 has 15 amino acids. The V gene lost 6 bases and the J gene lost 0 bases, with 14 bases spanning the gap. The germline V gene encodes CDR1 MNHEY and CDR2 SVGAGI. This CDR3 reads CASRDDSSMNTEAFF. The CDR3 DNA reads as TGTGCCAGCAGGGACGACAGTTCTATGAACACTGAAGCTTTCTTT.

This rearrangement joins TRBV19 to TRBJ2-1; TRBD2 agrees at 11 bases. Germline assignment: CDR1 LNHDA and CDR2 SQIVND (reference sequence). V lost 5 bases to trimming and J lost 9 bases; unmatched junction nucleotides: 6. The length of the CDR3 is 14 residues. In DNA form, the CDR3 reads TGTGCCAGTAGTCTAGCGGGAGGCGGTGGTGAGCAGTTCTTC. Its translation is CASSLAGGGGEQFF.

The gene calls are TRBV9 and TRBJ2-3; D remains unclear. The germline gives CDR1 SGDLS, CDR2 YYNGEE. The V end was cut by 0 bases, the J end by 1 base, with 12 bases between. The CDR3 covers 16 residues. CDR3 coding DNA: TGTGCCAGCAGCGTAGATCTGGGCATGGGCACAGATACGCAGTATTTT. Encoded protein: CASSVDLGMGTDTQYF.

This chain uses TRBV6-1 with TRBJ2-1, with D possibly TRBD2 on 6 matching bases. The CDR3 spans 16 residues. Trimming left V 0 bases short and J 3 bases short, with 12 bases between. Germline CDR1 and CDR2: MNHNS and SASEGT. The CDR3 coding sequence is TGTGCCAGCAGTGAAGCCGAAGGAGGGATCTACAATGAGCAGTTCTTC. Protein sequence: CASSEAEGGIYNEQFF.

The chain uses TRBV24-1 and TRBJ2-3, with 7 bases identical to TRBD2. V lost 3 bases to trimming and J lost 2 bases; unmatched junction nucleotides: 7. This CDR3 is 16 amino acids long. The germline V gene has CDR1 KGHDR and CDR2 SFDVKD. DNA for the CDR3: TGTGCCACCAGTGATCCCGGGCGGGAGTACACAGATACGCAGTATTTT. Residues: CATSDPGREYTDTQYF.

This chain uses TRBV4-2 with TRBJ1-2; D is ambiguous. The CDR3 is 16 amino acids. Germline loops: CDR1 LGHNA, CDR2 YNFKEQ. V was trimmed by 0 bases and J by 3 bases, leaving 14 bases between them. The CDR3 sequence is CASSQDKRASYYGYTF. DNA for the CDR3: TGTGCCAGCAGCCAAGATAAAAGAGCCAGCTACTATGGCTACACCTTC.

The rearrangement joins TRBV5-1 to TRBJ2-1; 7 positions agree with TRBD2. The CDR3 runs 14 residues. Germline CDR1 is SGHRS and CDR2 is YFSETQ. Germline trimming cut 3 bases from V and 9 bases from J; bases unmatched to any gene: 9. The CDR3 DNA is TGCGCCAGCAGCTCGGGGACTACAGCTCTTGAGCAGTTCTTC. Its protein is CASSSGTTALEQFF.